The 25 T cell receptor beta chains below were found in one sample sequenced in a study of PD-L1 blockade in urothelial cancer. The data were produced by immunoSEQ multiplex PCR, yet TCRdb's version contains in-frame clones alone and is incomplete. The sample yields around 70,000 clones, approximately 87% seen once. Time point described: pretreatment peripheral blood. Sequenced here: PBMCs, sampled around atezolizumab (anti-PD-L1) treatment. Source of these receptors: a man between 65 and 85 years old with urothelial cancer.

The DNA for the CDR3 is TGTGCCAGCAGTTTTACCGGGACTAGCGGGAGGACGCAGTATTTT. As protein: CASSFTGTSGRTQYF. The gene calls are TRBV27 and TRBJ2-3; 15 positions agree with TRBD2. Germline V gives CDR1 MNHEY, CDR2 SMNVEV (reference sequence). J lost 9 bases, V lost 3 bases, and 4 bases had no gene match. The length of the CDR3 is 15 residues.

V is TRBV2 and J is TRBJ2-1; 9 nucleotides align to TRBD1. Trimming took 7 bases from V and 9 from J; bases not matched to a gene: 7. The germline V gene has CDR1 SNHLY and CDR2 FYNNEI. The CDR3 spans 13 residues. CDR3 coding DNA: TGTGCCAGCAAAACAGGGGGCTTGGGTGAGCAGTTCTTC. It specifies CASKTGGLGEQFF.

The chain links TRBV25-1 to TRBJ2-7, with a tentative D call TRBD1 (6 bases). Trimming took 5 bases from V and 2 from J, leaving 13 bases between them. CDR1 is MGHDK and CDR2 is SYGVNS in the germline V gene. CDR3 length: 14 amino acids. CDR3 in DNA: TGTGCCAGCAGTCCGCCCGGGACACCCTACGAGCAGTACTTC. The encoded protein is CASSPPGTPYEQYF.

This chain joins TRBV6-5 and TRBJ2-7; a possible D gene is TRBD2 (5 bases). Germline V CDR1 and CDR2: MNHEY, SVGAGI. Trimming pared 4 bases from V and 3 bases from J, leaving 16 bases between. The CDR3 sequence is 15 residues long. DNA for the CDR3: TGTGCCAGCAGTTCGGGCCCTACGGCGGGCTACGAGCAGTACTTC. Translating gives CASSSGPTAGYEQYF.

The chain joins TRBV7-3 to TRBJ1-5; TRBD1 agrees at 10 bases. CDR1 is SGHTA and CDR2 is FQGTGA in the germline V gene. The junction had 14 bases not matched to a gene; V was cut back by 0 bases and J by 0 bases. The CDR3 length is 21 residues. The CDR3 coding sequence is TGTGCCAGCAGCTTAACGCCGGGACAGGGGAAGAACGCAATTAGCAATCAGCCCCAGCATTTT. Translated, it gives CASSLTPGQGKNAISNQPQHF.

The chain joins TRBV4-1 to TRBJ1-2; D may be TRBD1 (5 bases). Deletions cut 1 base from V and 5 bases from J, with 11 bases between. This CDR3 region has 14 residues. Looked up from germline, CDR1 is MGHRA and CDR2 is YSYEKL. The DNA of the CDR3 is TGCGCCAGCAGCCAAGGGGCAGGGCGATATGGCTACACCTTC. Translated, it gives CASSQGAGRYGYTF.

This clone occurred a few times. The chain is built from TRBV11-3 and TRBJ2-2; TRBD1 aligns across 7 bases. The CDR3 contains 17 residues. After removal of 1 base from V and 0 bases from J, the junction contained 5 bases not matched to a gene. CDR1 SGHNT and CDR2 YENEEA come from the germline V gene. The CDR3 region is CASSLVGGQANTGELFF. DNA for the CDR3: TGTGCCAGCAGCTTAGTAGGTGGACAGGCGAACACCGGGGAGCTGTTTTTT.

The rearrangement links TRBV5-1 to TRBJ2-5, with D possibly TRBD1 on 6 matching bases. Germline CDR1 and CDR2: SGHRS and YFSETQ. V was shortened by 4 bases and J by 4 bases, with 17 bases between the two germline ends. This CDR3 region has 15 residues. DNA of the CDR3: TGCGCCAGCAGCCCTGGGGGCACGAGGGGAGAGACCCAGTACTTC. This gives the protein CASSPGGTRGETQYF.

This chain connects TRBV19 to TRBJ2-3, with 10 nucleotides matching TRBD2. Germline V gene data show CDR1 as LNHDA and CDR2 as SQIVND (reference sequence). CDR3 length: 14 residues. V gave up 4 bases and J gave up 4 bases; unmatched junction bases: 2. The CDR3 protein is CASSKGLAADTQYF. Written as DNA, the CDR3 is TGTGCCAGTAGTAAAGGACTAGCGGCAGATACGCAGTATTTT.

The chain has TRBV6-5 and TRBJ2-1; D is possibly TRBD1 (6 bases). The CDR3 has 12 amino acids. V lost 6 bases to trimming and J lost 9 bases, with 12 bases between them. CDR1 and CDR2 (germline): MNHEY, SVGAGI. CDR3 DNA sequence: TGTGCCAGCAGAGGGGGTGCGGGTGAGCAGTTCTTC. Translating it yields CASRGGAGEQFF.

A single count supports this clone. The genes are TRBV9 and TRBJ2-7, with 12 bases matching TRBD1. The V gene's germline CDR1 is SGDLS and CDR2 YYNGEE. V lost 0 bases and J lost 6; bases outside the gene matches: 4. The CDR3 extends over 15 amino acids. CDR3: CASSVGGQGASEQYF. Here the CDR3 DNA reads TGTGCCAGCAGCGTAGGGGGACAGGGGGCGAGCGAGCAGTACTTC.

The J gene is TRBJ1-3, the V gene TRBV28; perhaps TRBD1 as D (5 bases). V was trimmed by 7 bases and J by 2 bases, leaving 18 bases between them. The CDR3 runs to 16 residues. Germline loops: CDR1 MDHEN, CDR2 SYDVKM. Here the CDR3 reads CASTPGGGSPGNTIYF. CDR3 sequence (DNA): TGTGCCAGCACTCCTGGGGGGGGGTCCCCTGGAAACACCATATATTTT. The full variable domain, in which reference TRBV28 and TRBJ1-3 provide the parts outside the CDR3, is DVKVTQSSRYLVKRTGEKVFLECVQDMDHENMFWYRQDPGLGLRLIYFSYDVKMKEKGDIPEGYSVSREKKERFSLILESASTNQTSMYLCASTPGGGSPGNTIYFGEGSWLTVV.

J is TRBJ2-1 and V is TRBV9, with 10 bases fitting TRBD2. The germline gives CDR1 SGDLS, CDR2 YYNGEE. The CDR3 length is 20 residues. J gave up 0 bases and V 0 bases, and 12 bases lay outside the gene matches. The DNA of the CDR3 is TGTGCCAGCAGCGTAGATCCAGCGGGAGGGCCCCGGAGCTCCTACAATGAGCAGTTCTTC. The encoded protein is CASSVDPAGGPRSSYNEQFF.

The chain combines TRBV11-1 with TRBJ2-7, with TRBD2 matching 9 bases. Germline V gene lookup returns CDR1 SGHAT and CDR2 FQDESV (reference sequence). The CDR3 runs to 15 residues. After removal of 5 bases from V and 2 bases from J, the junction contained 7 bases not matched to a gene. CDR3 DNA sequence: TGTGCCAGCAGCCGAACGGCTAGCGGGACCTACGAGCAGTACTTC. It codes for CASSRTASGTYEQYF.

This chain uses TRBV28 with TRBJ1-5, with a tentative D call TRBD1 (5 bases). This CDR3 has 13 residues. V gave up 5 bases and J gave up 4 bases, with 9 bases separating them. The germline V gene has CDR1 MDHEN and CDR2 SYDVKM. This CDR3 is CASSDSLNQPQHF. The CDR3 bases are TGTGCCAGCAGTGACAGCCTAAATCAGCCCCAGCATTTT.

This rearrangement joins TRBV23-1 to TRBJ2-4; 7 bases align to TRBD1. TRBV23-1 is reported as an ORF; its role is uncertain. The CDR3 sequence is 14 residues long. V shed 4 bases and J 5 bases; nucleotides not matched to a gene: 5. The CDR3, as DNA: TGCGCCAGCAGTCGTCGTACAGGGGAAAACATTCAGTACTTC. Amino acids: CASSRRTGENIQYF.

The chain employs TRBV6-5 and TRBJ2-7; 8 positions match TRBD2. V was clipped by 2 bases and J by 3 bases; unmatched bases: 6. The CDR3 extends over 15 amino acids. The germline CDR1 and CDR2 sequences are MNHEY and SVGAGI. The CDR3 nucleotides read TGTGCCAGCAGTTACAGAAGCGGGAGTGGCTACGAGCAGTACTTC. Amino acids: CASSYRSGSGYEQYF.

Remarks on this clone: Other DNA sequences in this sample translate to the same CDR3. The V gene is TRBV7-3, the J gene TRBJ1-2, with 9 bases lining up with TRBD1. The V and J ends lost 4 bases and 2 bases, in that order; junction bases with no gene match: 2. Germline values: CDR1 SGHTA, CDR2 FQGTGA. The CDR3 totals 14 residues. CDR3 amino acids: CASSSGTGNYGYTF. The CDR3 DNA is TGTGCCAGCAGCTCCGGGACAGGGAACTATGGCTACACCTTC. The full variable domain, rest sourced from reference TRBV7-3 and TRBJ1-2, is GAGVSQTPSNKVTEKGKYVELRCDPISGHTALYWYRQSLGQGPEFLIYFQGTGAADDSGLPNDRFFAVRPEGSVSTLKIQRTERGDSAVYLCASSSGTGNYGYTFGSGTRLTVV.

The rearrangement uses TRBV10-2 and TRBJ1-2, with 7 bases that match TRBD1. CDR3 length: 12 residues. Trimming at V came to 4 bases and at J to 7 bases, leaving 3 bases not matched to a gene. Germline loops: CDR1 WSHSY, CDR2 SAAADI. In nucleotides, the CDR3 is TGCGCCAGCAGTGGACAGGGCGCTGGCTACACCTTC. It is translated as CASSGQGAGYTF.

The J gene is TRBJ2-3, the V gene TRBV5-1; 7 positions match TRBD2. With V trimmed by 2 bases and J by 0 bases, 0 bases remained unmatched. The CDR3 is made up of 14 amino acids. Germline CDR1 is SGHRS and CDR2 is YFSETQ. In nucleotides, the CDR3 is TGCGCCAGCAGCTTTAGCGGGAGCACAGATACGCAGTATTTT. Its protein product is CASSFSGSTDTQYF.

This rearrangement joins TRBV28 to TRBJ2-3; TRBD2 matches at 7 bases. Trimming at V came to 6 bases and at J to 1 base, leaving 10 bases not matched to a gene. The germline V gene encodes CDR1 MDHEN and CDR2 SYDVKM. The CDR3 length is 16 residues. CDR3 loop: CASSFMGGRRTDTQYF. Here the CDR3 DNA reads TGTGCCAGCAGCTTTATGGGAGGGAGGCGCACAGATACGCAGTATTTT.

The chain carries TRBV11-2 and TRBJ2-2; D is perhaps TRBD2 (5 bases). CDR1 and CDR2 (germline): SGHAT, FQNNGV. CDR3 length equals 15 residues. Trimming took off 5 bases at V and 5 bases at J, with 15 bases between the two ends. CDR3 in DNA: TGTGCCAGCAGCCCCCGGGGTATCCGAACCGGGGAGCTGTTTTTT. Its protein is CASSPRGIRTGELFF.

The gene calls are TRBV10-2 and TRBJ2-7; 9 bases match TRBD2. The junction had 7 bases not matched to a gene; V was cut back by 6 bases and J by 1 base. This CDR3 is 15 amino acids long. Per germline, CDR1 WSHSY and CDR2 SAAADI. The CDR3 here is CASSQTSGFSYEQYF. CDR3 nucleotide sequence: TGCGCCAGCAGCCAGACTAGCGGATTTTCCTACGAGCAGTACTTC.

The genes are TRBV12-5 and TRBJ2-5; 7 bases align to TRBD2. Germline values: CDR1 LGHNT, CDR2 FRNRAP. Germline trimming cut 1 base from V and 1 base from J; bases unmatched to any gene: 6. The CDR3 loop spans 16 amino acids. The DNA of the CDR3 is TGTGCTAGTGGTTTGGGGTCTAGCGGTATCCAAGAGACCCAGTACTTC. This gives the protein CASGLGSSGIQETQYF.

The chain has TRBV9 and TRBJ2-5; maybe TRBD1 (6 bases). The germline V gene has CDR1 SGDLS and CDR2 YYNGEE. The CDR3 runs 13 residues. The V gene lost 3 bases and the J gene lost 7 bases, with 13 bases spanning the gap. CDR3 loop: CASSEGTIGTQYF. Written as DNA, the CDR3 is TGTGCCAGCAGCGAGGGGACAATAGGGACCCAGTACTTC.